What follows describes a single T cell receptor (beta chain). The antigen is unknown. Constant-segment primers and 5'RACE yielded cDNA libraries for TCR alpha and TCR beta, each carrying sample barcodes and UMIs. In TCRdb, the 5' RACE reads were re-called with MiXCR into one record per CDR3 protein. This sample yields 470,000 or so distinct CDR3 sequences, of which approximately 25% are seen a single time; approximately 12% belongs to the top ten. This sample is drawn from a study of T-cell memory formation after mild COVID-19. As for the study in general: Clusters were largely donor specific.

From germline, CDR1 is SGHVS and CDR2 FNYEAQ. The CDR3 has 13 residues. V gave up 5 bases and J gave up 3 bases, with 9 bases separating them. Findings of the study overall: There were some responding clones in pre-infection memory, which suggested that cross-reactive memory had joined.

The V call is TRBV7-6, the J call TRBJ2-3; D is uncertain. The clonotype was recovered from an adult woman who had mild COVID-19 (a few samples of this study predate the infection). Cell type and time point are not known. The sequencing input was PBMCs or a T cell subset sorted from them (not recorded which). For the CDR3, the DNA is TGTGCCAGCAGCCCCCAAGAAACAGATACGCAGTATTTT. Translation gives CASSPQETDTQYF.